The clone carrying this TCR beta chain was observed a handful of times. These data are taken from a study of identical twins. Germline CDR1 is DFQATT and CDR2 is SNEGSKA (reference sequence). The CDR3 runs to 15 residues. V lost 1 base to trimming and J lost 6 bases, with 18 bases between them. TCRdb used MiXCR to reprocess the 5' RACE reads, holding one entry per CDR3 protein. The table includes 500,000 to 600,000 distinct CDR3 sequences, roughly 21% detected once. These data were also filed under a second study, of T cells expressing NK-cell markers. That source notes: Beta-chain profiling covered CD3+CD56+NKG2C+, CD3+CD56+NKG2C- and CD3+CD56-NKG2C+ sorted subsets. Whether expanded NKG2C+ T cell clones were HCMV-specific remained unclear.

This sequence was found in a woman under 30 in good health. The rearrangement uses TRBV20-1 and TRBJ1-2; perhaps TRBD1 as D (5 bases). Sequencing used CD4+ T cells sorted from blood. CDR3 protein: CSARVFVKGEDGYTF. The CDR3 coding sequence is TGCAGTGCTAGAGTTTTTGTGAAAGGGGAGGATGGCTACACCTTC.